Described below is a single TCR beta chain sequence and its context. Its target is unknown. TCRdb recomputed clones from the PCR reads via MiXCR. The sample has under 30,000 clones, roughly a quarter seen once. Thyroid surgery had not been preceded by any treatment in any patient. This sample was taken from a study of metastatic and nonmetastatic thyroid tumors. Overall study context: Across blood and tumor or nodule tissue, repertoires from malignant and benign thyroid patients were compared with one another.

Study observations and caveats: Across blood and tumor, TCR beta diversity in malignant thyroid tumors was reportedly significantly higher than in benign nodules.

Germline assignment: CDR1 LNHNV and CDR2 YYDKDF (reference sequence). The CDR3 length is 15 residues. J was trimmed by 5 bases and V by 5 bases; bases with no gene match: 7. The sequenced sample consisted of blood. The clonotype comes from a female donor with papillary thyroid cancer or a benign thyroid nodule (not recorded which). Some clones in this sample may be carry-over from other donors' samples. This chain links TRBV15 with TRBJ2-2; 8 bases line up with TRBD1. CDR3 DNA: TGTGCCACCAGCCCAGGGACAGGTGAGACCGGGGAGCTGTTTTTT. It encodes CATSPGTGETGELFF.